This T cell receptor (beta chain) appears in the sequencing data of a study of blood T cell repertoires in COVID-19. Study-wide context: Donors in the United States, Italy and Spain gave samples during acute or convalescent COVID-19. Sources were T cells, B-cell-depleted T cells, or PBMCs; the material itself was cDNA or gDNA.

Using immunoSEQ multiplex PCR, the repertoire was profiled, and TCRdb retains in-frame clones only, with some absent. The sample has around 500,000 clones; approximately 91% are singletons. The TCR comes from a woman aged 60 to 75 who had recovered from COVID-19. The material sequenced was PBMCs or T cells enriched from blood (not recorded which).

The CDR3 coding sequence is TGTGCCAGCAGCGTAGGGGACAGAGAAAACATTCAGTACTTC. Translating it yields CASSVGDRENIQYF. V usage is TRBV9 and J usage is TRBJ2-4; 7 bases line up with TRBD1. The germline gives CDR1 SGDLS, CDR2 YYNGEE. V trimming: 0 bases; J trimming: 5 bases; junction bases outside the gene matches: 2. The CDR3 loop spans 14 amino acids.